This T cell receptor (beta chain) was sequenced in a study of cytomegalovirus exposure and HLA in healthy donors. Study results and limitations: Through in vitro validation, three CMV-associated chains were shown to be specific for CMV antigens. It was reported that TCR beta sequences correctly inferred the HLA-A and HLA-B alleles for most subjects.

The CDR3 extends over 16 amino acids. With 5 bases clipped from V and 1 base from J, the junction kept 6 bases outside the gene matches. Per germline, CDR1 LNHDA and CDR2 SQIVND (reference sequence). It was with 60 Vbeta and 13 Jbeta primers that the PCR ran. The method was immunoSEQ multiplex PCR; TCRdb's version includes in-frame clones alone and lacks a portion of them. Among about 160,000 clones, under 90% were seen once, and the ten largest hold more than 1.5%. Regarding this clone: The antigen is not known. At the DNA level, this CDR3 is encoded by other sequences in the same sample as well.

The chain employs TRBV19 and TRBJ2-1, with 9 bases that match TRBD1. The sequenced sample was PBMCs. The sequence came from a man aged 18 to 29 in good health and CMV-seronegative. This chain's CDR3 is CASSLTGQGSYNEQFF. In DNA form, the CDR3 reads TGTGCCAGTAGTCTAACTGGACAGGGGTCCTACAATGAGCAGTTCTTC.